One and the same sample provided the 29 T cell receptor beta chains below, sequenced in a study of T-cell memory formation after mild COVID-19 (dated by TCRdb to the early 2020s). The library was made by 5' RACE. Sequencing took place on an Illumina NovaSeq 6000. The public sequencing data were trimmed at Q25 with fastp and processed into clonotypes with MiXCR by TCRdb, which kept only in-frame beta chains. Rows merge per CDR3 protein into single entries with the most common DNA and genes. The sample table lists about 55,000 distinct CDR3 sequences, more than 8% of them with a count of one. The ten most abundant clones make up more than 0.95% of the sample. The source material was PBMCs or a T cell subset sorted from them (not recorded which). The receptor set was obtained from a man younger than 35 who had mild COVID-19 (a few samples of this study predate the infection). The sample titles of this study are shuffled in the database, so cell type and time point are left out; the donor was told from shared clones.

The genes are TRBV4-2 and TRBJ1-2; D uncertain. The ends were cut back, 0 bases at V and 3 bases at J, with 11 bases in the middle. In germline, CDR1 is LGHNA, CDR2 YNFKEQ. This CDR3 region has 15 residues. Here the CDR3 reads CASSQEWQEHYGYTF. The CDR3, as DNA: TGTGCCAGCAGCCAAGAGTGGCAGGAGCACTATGGCTACACCTTC.

DNA of the CDR3: TGTGCCACCAGCAGAGATGGTTACGAGCAGTACTTC. It yields the protein CATSRDGYEQYF. J is TRBJ2-7 and V is TRBV15, with no clear D. Per the germline V gene, CDR1 is LNHNV and CDR2 is YYDKDF (reference sequence). The CDR3 covers 12 residues. The ends were cut back, 0 bases at V and 4 bases at J, with 4 bases in the middle.

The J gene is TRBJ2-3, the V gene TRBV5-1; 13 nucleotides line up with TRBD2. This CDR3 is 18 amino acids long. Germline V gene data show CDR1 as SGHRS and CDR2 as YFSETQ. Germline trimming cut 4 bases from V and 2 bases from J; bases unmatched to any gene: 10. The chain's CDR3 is CASSGTSGGVRITDTQYF. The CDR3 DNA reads TGCGCCAGCAGCGGCACTAGCGGGGGGGTGAGGATCACAGATACGCAGTATTTT.

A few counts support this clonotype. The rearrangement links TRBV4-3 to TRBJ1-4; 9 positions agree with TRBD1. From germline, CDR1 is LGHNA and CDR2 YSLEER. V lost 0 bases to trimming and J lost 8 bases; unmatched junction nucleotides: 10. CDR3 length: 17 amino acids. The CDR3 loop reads CASSQEGIWTGEEKLFF. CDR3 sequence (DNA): TGCGCCAGCAGCCAAGAAGGGATCTGGACAGGGGAAGAAAAACTGTTTTTT.

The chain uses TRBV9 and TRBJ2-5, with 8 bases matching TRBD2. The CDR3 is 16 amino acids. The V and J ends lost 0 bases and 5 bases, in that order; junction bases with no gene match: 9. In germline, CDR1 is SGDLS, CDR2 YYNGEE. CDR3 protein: CASSVGGTGGLETQYF. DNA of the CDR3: TGTGCCAGCAGCGTAGGAGGAACGGGGGGGCTTGAGACCCAGTACTTC.

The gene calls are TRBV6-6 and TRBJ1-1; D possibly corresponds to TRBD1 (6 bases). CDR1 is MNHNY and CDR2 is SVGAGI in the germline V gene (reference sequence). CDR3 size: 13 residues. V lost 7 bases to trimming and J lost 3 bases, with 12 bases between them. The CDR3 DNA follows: TGTGCCAGCACAAGACAGGCCTACACTGAAGCTTTCTTT. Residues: CASTRQAYTEAFF.

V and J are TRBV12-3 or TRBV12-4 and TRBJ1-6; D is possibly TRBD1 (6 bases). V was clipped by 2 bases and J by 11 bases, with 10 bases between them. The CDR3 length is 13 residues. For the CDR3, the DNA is TGTGCCAGCAGTTTAAGGGGGAGGGCACCCCTCCACTTT. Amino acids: CASSLRGRAPLHF.

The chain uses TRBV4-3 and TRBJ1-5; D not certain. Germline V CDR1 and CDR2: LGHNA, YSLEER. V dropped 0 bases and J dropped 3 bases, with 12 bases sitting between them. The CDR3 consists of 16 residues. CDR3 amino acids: CASSQDWRVDNQPQHF. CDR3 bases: TGCGCCAGCAGCCAAGATTGGAGGGTAGACAATCAGCCCCAGCATTTT.

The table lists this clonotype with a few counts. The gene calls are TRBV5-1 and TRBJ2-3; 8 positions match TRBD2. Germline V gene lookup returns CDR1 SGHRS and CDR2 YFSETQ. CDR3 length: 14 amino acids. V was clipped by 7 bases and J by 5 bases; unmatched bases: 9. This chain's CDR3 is CASGERGRGDTQYF. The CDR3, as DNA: TGCGCCAGCGGTGAGCGGGGGCGGGGAGATACGCAGTATTTT.

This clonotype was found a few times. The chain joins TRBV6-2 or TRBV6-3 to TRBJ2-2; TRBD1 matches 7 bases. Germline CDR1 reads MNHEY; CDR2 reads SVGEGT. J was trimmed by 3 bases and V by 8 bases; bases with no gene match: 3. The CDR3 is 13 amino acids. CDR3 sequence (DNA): TGTGCCAGCGTGGGACAGCACACCGGGGAGCTGTTTTTT. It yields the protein CASVGQHTGELFF.

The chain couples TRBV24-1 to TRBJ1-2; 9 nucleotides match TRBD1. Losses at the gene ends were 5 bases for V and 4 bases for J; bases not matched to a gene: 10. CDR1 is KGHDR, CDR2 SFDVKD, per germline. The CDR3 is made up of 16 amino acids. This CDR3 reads CATSVHRGRSFYGYTF. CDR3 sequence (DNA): TGTGCCACCAGTGTCCACAGGGGGCGAAGCTTCTATGGCTACACCTTC.

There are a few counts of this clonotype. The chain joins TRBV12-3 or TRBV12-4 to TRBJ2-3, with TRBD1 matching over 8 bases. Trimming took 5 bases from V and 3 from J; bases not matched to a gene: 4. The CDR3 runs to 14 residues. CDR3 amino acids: CASSPRGRTDTQYF. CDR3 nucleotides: TGTGCCAGCAGTCCCAGGGGGCGTACAGATACGCAGTATTTT.

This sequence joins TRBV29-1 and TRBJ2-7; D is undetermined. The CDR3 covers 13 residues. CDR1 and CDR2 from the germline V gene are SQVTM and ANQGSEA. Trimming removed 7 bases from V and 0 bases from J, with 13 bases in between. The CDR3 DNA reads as TGCAGCGCAACACCCGGTAGCTCCTACGAGCAGTACTTC. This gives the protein CSATPGSSYEQYF.

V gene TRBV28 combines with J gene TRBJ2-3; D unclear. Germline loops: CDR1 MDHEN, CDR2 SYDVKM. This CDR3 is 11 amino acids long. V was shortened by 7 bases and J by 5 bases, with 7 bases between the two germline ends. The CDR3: CASTSRDTQYF. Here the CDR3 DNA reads TGTGCCAGCACGAGCCGAGATACGCAGTATTTT.

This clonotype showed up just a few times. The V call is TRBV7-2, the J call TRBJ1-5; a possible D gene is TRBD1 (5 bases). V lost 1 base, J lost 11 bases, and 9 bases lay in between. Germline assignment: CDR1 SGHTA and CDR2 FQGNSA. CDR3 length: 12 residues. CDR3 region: CASSLGGGTQHF. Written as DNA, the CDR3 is TGTGCCAGCAGCTTAGGCGGGGGGACCCAGCATTTT. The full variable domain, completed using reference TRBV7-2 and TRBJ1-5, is GAGVSQSPSNKVTEKGKDVELRCDPISGHTALYWYRQSLGQGLEFLIYFQGNSAPDKSGLPSDRFSAERTGGSVSTLTIQRTQQEDSAVYLCASSLGGGTQHFGDGTRLSIL.

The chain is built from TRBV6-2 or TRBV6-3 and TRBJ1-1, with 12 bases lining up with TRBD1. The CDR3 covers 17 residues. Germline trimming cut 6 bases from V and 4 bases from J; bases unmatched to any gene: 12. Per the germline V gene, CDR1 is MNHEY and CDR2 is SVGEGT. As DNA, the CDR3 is TGTGCCAGCAGGAAGACCGGGACAGGGGGCCTTGGCACTGAAGCTTTCTTT. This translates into CASRKTGTGGLGTEAFF.

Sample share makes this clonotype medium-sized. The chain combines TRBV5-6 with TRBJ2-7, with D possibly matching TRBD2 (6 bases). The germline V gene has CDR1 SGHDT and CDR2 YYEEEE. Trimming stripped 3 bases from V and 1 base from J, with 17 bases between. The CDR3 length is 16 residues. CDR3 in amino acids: CASSSWRAGNSYEQYF. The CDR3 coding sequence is TGTGCCAGCAGCTCATGGAGGGCAGGGAATTCCTACGAGCAGTACTTC.

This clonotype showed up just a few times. CDR3 in amino acids: CASSRTGGSDTQYF. For the CDR3, the DNA is TGTGCCAGCAGCAGGACAGGGGGCTCAGATACGCAGTATTTT. The V call is TRBV9, the J call TRBJ2-3, with 11 bases that match TRBD1. The CDR3 contains 14 residues. With V trimmed by 4 bases and J by 4 bases, 2 bases remained unmatched. Germline values: CDR1 SGDLS, CDR2 YYNGEE. The full variable domain, in which reference TRBV9 and TRBJ2-3 provide the parts outside the CDR3, is DSGVTQTPKHLITATGQRVTLRCSPRSGDLSVYWYQQSLDQGLQFLIQYYNGEERAKGNILERFSAQQFPDLHSELNLSSLELGDSALYFCASSRTGGSDTQYFGPGTRLTVL.

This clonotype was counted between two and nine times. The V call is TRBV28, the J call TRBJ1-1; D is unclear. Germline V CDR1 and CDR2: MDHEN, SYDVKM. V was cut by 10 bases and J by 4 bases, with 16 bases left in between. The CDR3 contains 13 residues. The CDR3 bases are TGTGCCACCATCCTACTCACAAGCACTGAAGCTTTCTTT. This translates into CATILLTSTEAFF.

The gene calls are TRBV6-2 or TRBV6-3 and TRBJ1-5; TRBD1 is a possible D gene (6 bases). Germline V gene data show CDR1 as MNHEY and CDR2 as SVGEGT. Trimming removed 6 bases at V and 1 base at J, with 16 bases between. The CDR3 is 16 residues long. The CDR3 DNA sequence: TGTGCCAGCAGAAAAGGGGGGACGGGAAGCAATCAGCCCCAGCATTTT. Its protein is CASRKGGTGSNQPQHF.

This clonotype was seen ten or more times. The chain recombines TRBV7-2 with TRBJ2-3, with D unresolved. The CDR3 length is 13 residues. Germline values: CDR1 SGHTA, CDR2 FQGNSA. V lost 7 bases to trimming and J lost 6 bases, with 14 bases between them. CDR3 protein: CASTLSPSDTQYF. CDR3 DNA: TGTGCCAGCACCCTATCCCCGTCGGATACGCAGTATTTT.

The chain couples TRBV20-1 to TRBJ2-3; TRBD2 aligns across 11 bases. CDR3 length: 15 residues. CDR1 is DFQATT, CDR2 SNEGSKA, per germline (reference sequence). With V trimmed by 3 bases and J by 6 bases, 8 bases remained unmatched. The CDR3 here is CSASNLAGGLDTQYF. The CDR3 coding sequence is TGCAGTGCTAGTAACCTAGCGGGGGGCCTGGATACGCAGTATTTT.

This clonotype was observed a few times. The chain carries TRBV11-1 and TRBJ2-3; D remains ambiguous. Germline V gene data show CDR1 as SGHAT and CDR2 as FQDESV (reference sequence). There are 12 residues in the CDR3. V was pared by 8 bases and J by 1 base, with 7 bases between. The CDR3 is CASGRGTDTQYF. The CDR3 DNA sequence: TGTGCCAGCGGTCGGGGCACAGATACGCAGTATTTT.

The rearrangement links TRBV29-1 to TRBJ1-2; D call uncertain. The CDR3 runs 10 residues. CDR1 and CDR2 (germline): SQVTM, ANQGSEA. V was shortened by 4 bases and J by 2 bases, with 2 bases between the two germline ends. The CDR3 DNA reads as TGCAGCGTTGGAAACTATGGCTACACCTTC. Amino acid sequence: CSVGNYGYTF.

CDR3 sequence: CSVNPTGGGSGELFF. In DNA form, the CDR3 reads TGCAGCGTTAATCCGACAGGGGGCGGCTCCGGGGAGCTGTTTTTT. The chain uses TRBV29-1 and TRBJ2-2, with 10 nucleotides matching TRBD1. J lost 6 bases, V lost 5 bases, and 9 bases had no gene match. The CDR3 has 15 residues. Looked up from germline, CDR1 is SQVTM and CDR2 is ANQGSEA.

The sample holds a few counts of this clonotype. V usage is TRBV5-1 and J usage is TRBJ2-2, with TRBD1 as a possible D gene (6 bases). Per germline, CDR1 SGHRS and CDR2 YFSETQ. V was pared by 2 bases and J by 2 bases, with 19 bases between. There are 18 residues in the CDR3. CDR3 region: CASSFPTSGHHNTGELFF. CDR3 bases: TGCGCCAGCAGCTTTCCCACTTCGGGACACCATAACACCGGGGAGCTGTTTTTT.

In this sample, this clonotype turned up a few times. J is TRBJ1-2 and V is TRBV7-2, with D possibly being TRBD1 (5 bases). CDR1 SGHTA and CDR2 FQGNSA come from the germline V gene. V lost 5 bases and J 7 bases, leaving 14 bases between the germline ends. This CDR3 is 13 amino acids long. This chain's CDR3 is CASSTRGWAGYTF. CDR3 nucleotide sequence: TGTGCCAGCAGCACACGGGGGTGGGCTGGCTACACCTTC.

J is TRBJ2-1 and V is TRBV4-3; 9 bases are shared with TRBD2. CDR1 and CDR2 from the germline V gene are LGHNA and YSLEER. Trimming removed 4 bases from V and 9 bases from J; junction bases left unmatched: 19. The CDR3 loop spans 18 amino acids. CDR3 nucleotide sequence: TGCGCCAGCAGCCCCCCTGGAGGGTCGCGGGGGGGCCGGGTTGAGCAGTTCTTC. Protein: CASSPPGGSRGGRVEQFF.

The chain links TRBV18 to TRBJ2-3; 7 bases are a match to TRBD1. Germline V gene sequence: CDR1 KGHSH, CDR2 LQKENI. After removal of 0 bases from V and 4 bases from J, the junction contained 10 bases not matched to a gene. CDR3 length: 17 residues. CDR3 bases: TGTGCCAGCTCACCACCCCGACAGGGTCCCGTTGCAGATACGCAGTATTTT. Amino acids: CASSPPRQGPVADTQYF.